The entry below describes one T cell receptor (beta chain). The source of the sample is a study of blood T cell repertoires in COVID-19. On the study more broadly: Both acute and convalescent COVID-19 samples were obtained from the United States, Italy and Spain.

In the study's own analysis: The assay estimated nucleated cells by amplifying reference gene primers. Produced via immunoSEQ multiplex PCR; TCRdb's table is partial and in-frame only. V, J and clone size were drawn from that table, and D and trimming were deduced from the DNA. This sample has tens of thousands of clones, with around 80% found just once. Trimming took 8 bases from V and 1 from J, leaving 17 bases between them. Germline-derived CDR1 and CDR2 are LNHDA and SQIVND (reference sequence). This CDR3 is 15 amino acids long. The origin of this receptor is a man between 50 and 59 years old with active or convalescent COVID-19. This chain uses TRBV19 with TRBJ1-2; D ambiguous. The specimen sequenced was peripheral blood. CDR3 region: CASSRIEDFNYGYTF. As DNA, the CDR3 is TGTGCCAGTTCTAGGATAGAGGATTTTAACTATGGCTACACCTTC.